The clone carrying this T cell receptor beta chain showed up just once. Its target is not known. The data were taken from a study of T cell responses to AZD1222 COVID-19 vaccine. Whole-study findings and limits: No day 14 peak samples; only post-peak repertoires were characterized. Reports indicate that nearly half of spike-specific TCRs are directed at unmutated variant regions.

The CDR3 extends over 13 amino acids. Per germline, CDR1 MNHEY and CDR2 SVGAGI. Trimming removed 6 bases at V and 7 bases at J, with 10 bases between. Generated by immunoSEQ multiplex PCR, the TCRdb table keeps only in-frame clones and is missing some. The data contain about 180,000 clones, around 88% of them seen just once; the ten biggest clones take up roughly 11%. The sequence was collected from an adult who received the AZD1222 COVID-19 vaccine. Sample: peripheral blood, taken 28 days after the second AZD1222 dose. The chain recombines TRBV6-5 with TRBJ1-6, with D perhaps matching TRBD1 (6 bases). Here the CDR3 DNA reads TGTGCCAGCAGACGGACAGCAAATTCACCCCTCCACTTT. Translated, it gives CASRRTANSPLHF.